The rows below give T cell receptor beta chains drawn from one sample of a study of PD-1 blockade in classical Hodgkin lymphoma. Profiled with immunoSEQ multiplex PCR; TCRdb holds only in-frame clones, not every one. The sample holds 55,000 to 75,000 clones, more than 85% seen once. Source: peripheral blood mononuclear cells (PBMCs), taken at baseline. These TCRs come from a human donor with classical Hodgkin lymphoma. Both conserved end residues are part of each CDR3. The D gene is left open where the match is weak. Clone size is given for some rows only: seen once, a few or many times, or a class if the clone is expanded.

abundance | j_gene | d_gene | v_gene | CDR3aa | CDR3nt
. | TRBJ1-3 | . | TRBV19 | CASSIDFQQQSSGNTIYF | TGTGCCAGTAGTATAGATTTTCAGCAGCAGAGCTCTGGAAACACCATATATTTT
once | TRBJ2-7 | . | TRBV6-5 | CASSQTRYEQYF | TGTGCCAGCAGTCAAACCCGGTACGAGCAGTACTTC
. | TRBJ2-1 | . | TRBV7-9 | CASQTSSGKRNEQFF | TGTGCCAGCCAGACCTCATCCGGGAAGAGGAATGAGCAGTTCTTC
. | TRBJ2-1 | TRBD2 | TRBV19 | CASALAGAGNEQFF | TGTGCCAGTGCCCTAGCGGGAGCTGGAAATGAGCAGTTCTTC
. | TRBJ2-7 | . | TRBV12-5 | CASGLSTPLSSYEQYF | TGTGCTAGTGGTTTGTCGACCCCTCTGAGCTCCTACGAGCAGTACTTC
. | TRBJ2-1 | TRBD2 | TRBV30 | CAWSYGTSAYNEQFF | TGTGCCTGGAGTTACGGGACTAGCGCTTACAATGAGCAGTTCTTC
. | TRBJ2-7 | . | TRBV27 | CASSRIGLTSSYEQYF | TGTGCCAGCAGCCGGATCGGGCTGACAAGCTCCTACGAGCAGTACTTC
. | TRBJ2-5 | TRBD2 | TRBV5-1 | CASSPRLAGEETQYF | TGCGCCAGCAGCCCCAGACTAGCGGGGGAAGAGACCCAGTACTTC
. | TRBJ1-4 | . | TRBV27 | CASSQGGLNEKLFF | TGTGCCAGCAGTCAAGGGGGTCTTAATGAAAAACTGTTTTTT
. | TRBJ2-2 | . | TRBV27 | CASSLFRSGELFF | TGTGCCAGCAGTTTATTCCGGTCCGGGGAGCTGTTTTTT
. | TRBJ1-5 | TRBD1 | TRBV19 | CASSTRASGQLLYSNQPQHF | TGTGCCAGTAGTACGCGAGCGTCGGGACAGCTGCTTTATAGCAATCAGCCCCAGCATTTT
. | TRBJ1-1 | . | TRBV4-3 | CASSQDEGLNTEAFF | TGCGCCAGCAGCCAAGATGAGGGTCTGAACACTGAAGCTTTCTTT
. | TRBJ2-3 | TRBD1 | TRBV27 | CASRSGTVKGTDTQYF | TGTGCCAGCAGGTCGGGGACAGTGAAGGGCACAGATACGCAGTATTTT
. | TRBJ2-7 | TRBD1 | TRBV27 | CASSRDRKAYEQYF | TGTGCCAGCAGCCGGGACAGGAAAGCCTACGAGCAGTACTTC
. | TRBJ1-2 | . | TRBV9 | CASSVQGYGYTF | TGTGCCAGCAGCGTTCAGGGCTATGGCTACACCTTC
. | TRBJ1-4 | . | TRBV5-1 | CASSFEGGPNEKLFF | TGCGCCAGCAGCTTTGAGGGGGGACCTAATGAAAAACTGTTTTTT
. | TRBJ2-2 | . | TRBV4-2 | CASSQDHTVNTGELFF | TGTGCCAGCAGCCAAGATCATACGGTGAACACCGGGGAGCTGTTTTTT
few | TRBJ2-1 | TRBD2 | TRBV2 | CATPGLAGGPAVLDEQFF | TGTGCCACCCCGGGACTAGCGGGAGGGCCGGCGGTTCTAGATGAGCAGTTCTTC
. | TRBJ2-7 | TRBD1 | TRBV19 | CASSIGQGYYEQYF | TGTGCCAGTAGTATCGGACAGGGGTACTACGAGCAGTACTTC
. | TRBJ2-1 | TRBD2 | TRBV5-1 | CASSLLAGGEFF | TGCGCCAGCAGCTTGCTGGCGGGAGGCGAGTTCTTC
. | TRBJ2-1 | TRBD2 | TRBV14 | CASSLGGGLAANEQFF | TGTGCCAGCAGCCTAGGGGGGGGACTAGCGGCCAATGAGCAGTTCTTC
. | TRBJ2-3 | TRBD1 | TRBV7-8 | CASSLALDRESDTQYF | TGTGCCAGCAGCTTAGCCTTGGACAGGGAATCAGATACGCAGTATTTT
. | TRBJ2-3 | . | TRBV2 | CASSRDFELADTQYF | TGTGCCAGCAGCCGGGACTTCGAGTTGGCAGATACGCAGTATTTT
. | TRBJ2-1 | TRBD2 | TRBV11-2 | CASSLWEGNEQFF | TGTGCCAGCAGCTTATGGGAGGGCAATGAGCAGTTCTTC
. | TRBJ2-7 | TRBD2 | TRBV4-2 | CASSQQGAGDSSYEQYF | TGTGCCAGCAGCCAACAAGGGGCGGGGGATTCCTCCTACGAGCAGTACTTC
. | TRBJ1-2 | . | TRBV21-1 | CASSKLGQGASGYTF | TGTGCCAGCAGCAAACTGGGACAGGGGGCTAGTGGCTACACCTTC
. | TRBJ2-5 | . | TRBV30 | CAWTAQETQYF | TGTGCCTGGACAGCGCAAGAGACCCAGTACTTC
. | TRBJ1-2 | . | TRBV6-5 | CASTQPNYGYTF | TGTGCCAGCACCCAACCTAACTATGGCTACACCTTC
. | TRBJ2-3 | . | TRBV5-1 | CASSFLWDTKEAQYF | TGCGCCAGCAGCTTTTTGTGGGACACAAAAGAAGCGCAGTATTTT
. | TRBJ2-5 | . | TRBV7-3 | CASSRGQQETQYF | TGTGCCAGCAGCAGGGGACAACAAGAGACCCAGTACTTC
. | TRBJ2-7 | . | TRBV18 | CASSQTGRTYEQYF | TGTGCCAGCTCCCAAACAGGGCGGACCTACGAGCAGTACTTC
. | TRBJ2-7 | . | TRBV11-2 | CASSLDREQYF | TGTGCCAGCAGCTTAGATCGGGAGCAGTACTTC
. | TRBJ1-1 | . | TRBV5-1 | CASSLFGAEAFF | TGCGCCAGCAGCTTGTTCGGGGCGGAAGCTTTCTTT
. | TRBJ1-1 | . | TRBV10-3 | CAISEWGRKNTEAFF | TGTGCCATCAGTGAGTGGGGCAGGAAGAACACTGAAGCTTTCTTT
. | TRBJ2-6 | . | TRBV29-1 | CSVEAGPGANVLTF | TGCAGCGTTGAGGCAGGTCCTGGGGCCAACGTCCTGACTTTC
once | TRBJ2-5 | . | TRBV5-1 | CASSGETQYF | TGCGCCAGCAGCGGGGAGACCCAGTACTTC
. | TRBJ2-1 | TRBD2 | TRBV13 | CASSLLSSGRASEQFF | TGTGCCAGCAGCTTACTTTCTAGCGGGAGGGCCAGTGAGCAGTTCTTC
. | TRBJ1-2 | . | TRBV5-6 | CASSPRSTTSNYGYTF | TGTGCCAGCAGCCCAAGATCTACGACATCTAACTATGGCTACACCTTC
. | TRBJ2-1 | . | TRBV6-5 | CASSYDGVTGSGEQFF | TGTGCCAGCAGTTACGACGGAGTAACAGGGTCTGGGGAGCAGTTCTTC
. | TRBJ1-3 | . | TRBV5-3 | CARSCLGEGPGNTIYF | TGTGCCAGAAGCTGCCTTGGGGAGGGACCTGGAAACACCATATATTTT
. | TRBJ2-7 | . | TRBV11-3 | CASSYPELSHEQYF | TGTGCCAGCTCATACCCGGAGCTATCCCACGAGCAGTACTTC
. | TRBJ2-5 | TRBD2 | TRBV19 | CASSSGTSGRFQETQYF | TGTGCCAGTAGTTCAGGGACTAGCGGGAGGTTCCAAGAGACCCAGTACTTC
. | TRBJ2-3 | . | TRBV6-5 | CASSAPGADTQYF | TGTGCCAGCAGTGCGCCCGGGGCAGATACGCAGTATTTT
once | TRBJ2-1 | . | TRBV4-3 | CASSQDFLYNEQFF | TGCGCCAGCAGCCAAGATTTCCTGTACAATGAGCAGTTCTTC
. | TRBJ1-2 | TRBD1 | TRBV10-3 | CAISVGQGHYGYTF | TGTGCCATCAGTGTAGGACAGGGGCACTATGGCTACACCTTC
once | TRBJ2-1 | TRBD2 | TRBV6-6 | CASSYSSGGHNEQFF | TGTGCCAGCAGTTACTCTAGCGGGGGGCACAATGAGCAGTTCTTC
. | TRBJ1-1 | TRBD1 | TRBV29-1 | CSGRDREFLWTEAFF | TGCAGCGGCCGGGACAGGGAGTTTTTGTGGACTGAAGCTTTCTTT
. | TRBJ1-1 | . | TRBV6-5 | CASSSNQDTLNTEAFF | TGTGCCAGCAGTTCTAATCAGGACACTCTGAACACTGAAGCTTTCTTT
. | TRBJ2-7 | . | TRBV2 | CASKITHEQYF | TGTGCCAGCAAAATAACCCACGAGCAGTACTTC
. | TRBJ2-7 | . | TRBV28 | CASSRNYEQYF | TGTGCCAGCAGCAGAAACTACGAGCAGTACTTC
. | TRBJ1-2 | . | TRBV10-2 | CASSDKDYGYTF | TGCGCCAGCAGTGACAAAGACTATGGCTACACCTTC
. | TRBJ2-5 | TRBD1 | TRBV29-1 | CSVEINGDRAETQYF | TGCAGCGTTGAAATTAACGGGGACAGGGCGGAGACCCAGTACTTC
. | TRBJ2-1 | . | TRBV11-1 | CASKRRDYNEQFF | TGTGCCAGCAAGCGGAGGGATTACAATGAGCAGTTCTTC
. | TRBJ2-7 | TRBD1 | TRBV7-6 | CASSLAMGQLYEQYF | TGTGCCAGCAGCTTAGCTATGGGACAGCTATACGAGCAGTACTTC
. | TRBJ2-6 | TRBD2 | TRBV9 | CASSGGTSGRISGANVLTF | TGTGCCAGCAGCGGAGGGACTAGCGGGAGAATCTCTGGGGCCAACGTCCTGACTTTC